The 22 T cell receptor beta chains below were found in one sample sequenced in a study of cytomegalovirus exposure and HLA in healthy donors. PCR amplification relied on 60 Vbeta primers (plus 13 Jbeta primers). Using immunoSEQ multiplex PCR, the repertoire was profiled, and TCRdb retains in-frame clones only, with some absent. Among over 100,000 clones listed, 70% to 80% were seen once. Source material: PBMCs. The origin of the receptors is a female donor in good health and CMV-seronegative.

J is TRBJ2-1 and V is TRBV11-2; TRBD2 matches at 7 bases. Unmatched junction bases numbered 0, after V lost 1 base and J lost 6 bases. This CDR3 has 13 amino acids. Germline V gene data show CDR1 as SGHAT and CDR2 as FQNNGV. The CDR3 DNA is TGTGCCAGCAGCTTAGGACTAGCCAATGAGCAGTTCTTC. Translated, it gives CASSLGLANEQFF. Based on the CDR3 plus reference TRBV11-2 and TRBJ2-1, the full variable domain is EAGVAQSPRYKIIEKRQSVAFWCNPISGHATLYWYQQILGQGPKLLIQFQNNGVVDDSQLPKDRFSAERLKGVDSTLKIQPAKLEDSAVYLCASSLGLANEQFFGPGTRLTVL.

V gene TRBV6-5 combines with J gene TRBJ1-6; 9 nucleotides align to TRBD1. Germline V gene lookup returns CDR1 MNHEY and CDR2 SVGAGI. V gave up 2 bases and J gave up 9 bases; unmatched junction bases: 8. This CDR3 has 16 residues. In nucleotides, the CDR3 is TGTGCCAGCAGTTACAGGGGACAGGGAAGAACTTCACCCCTCCACTTT. Protein: CASSYRGQGRTSPLHF.

V is TRBV11-3 and J is TRBJ2-5, with 8 nucleotides matching TRBD1. Germline V gene data show CDR1 as SGHNT and CDR2 as YENEEA. The CDR3 spans 14 residues. With 6 bases clipped from V and 3 bases from J, the junction kept 6 bases outside the gene matches. In DNA, the CDR3 is TGTGCCAGCAGTCTTCAGGGGGCTGAAGAGACCCAGTACTTC. It specifies CASSLQGAEETQYF. Looking up the rest from reference TRBV11-3 and TRBJ2-5 gives the full variable domain: EAGVVQSPRYKIIEKKQPVAFWCNPISGHNTLYWYLQNLGQGPELLIRYENEEAVDDSQLPKDRFSAERLKGVDSTLKIQPAELGDSAVYLCASSLQGAEETQYFGPGTRLLVL.

V is TRBV5-1 and J is TRBJ2-7, with 10 bases identical to TRBD2. Looked up from germline, CDR1 is SGHRS and CDR2 is YFSETQ. Trimming took 0 bases from V and 5 from J; bases not matched to a gene: 8. This CDR3 has 16 residues. In DNA form, the CDR3 reads TGCGCCAGCAGCTTGGCCTCAAGCGGGAGGGGCGACGAGCAGTACTTC. Translation: CASSLASSGRGDEQYF.

The chain joins TRBV2 to TRBJ1-5, with D tentatively TRBD1 (6 bases). The germline CDR1 and CDR2 sequences are SNHLY and FYNNEI. This CDR3 is 15 amino acids long. Trimming took 2 bases from V and 4 from J, leaving 12 bases between them. CDR3 coding DNA: TGTGCCAGCAGTGAAAGGGGGAGACCGAATCAGCCCCAGCATTTT. Protein sequence: CASSERGRPNQPQHF.

The rearrangement uses TRBV30 and TRBJ2-2, with D possibly matching TRBD1 (6 bases). V was trimmed by 0 bases and J by 0 bases, leaving 23 bases between them. The V gene's germline CDR1 is GTSNPN and CDR2 SVGIG (reference sequence). The CDR3 covers 20 residues. In nucleotides, the CDR3 is TGTGCCTGGAGTGTACAACTCTTCTGGGGGACAAATGCGAACACCGGGGAGCTGTTTTTT. Translating it yields CAWSVQLFWGTNANTGELFF.

This sequence joins TRBV30 and TRBJ1-3, with 7 bases identical to TRBD1. CDR3 size: 13 residues. Germline values: CDR1 GTSNPN, CDR2 SVGIG (reference sequence). Trimming took 6 bases from V and 4 from J; bases not matched to a gene: 6. The CDR3 reads CACKGGRGNTIYF. Written as DNA, the CDR3 is TGTGCCTGCAAAGGGGGCAGGGGAAACACCATATATTTT. Full variable domain (missing parts from reference TRBV30 and TRBJ1-3): SQTIHQWPATLVQPVGSPLSLECTVEGTSNPNLYWYRQAAGRGLQLLFYSVGIGQISSEVPQNLSASRPQDRQFILSSKKLLLSDSGFYLCACKGGRGNTIYFGEGSWLTVV.

The rearrangement uses TRBV28 and TRBJ2-3; 8 positions agree with TRBD1. CDR1 is MDHEN and CDR2 is SYDVKM in the germline V gene. Germline trimming cut 7 bases from V and 0 bases from J; bases unmatched to any gene: 6. This CDR3 has 15 residues. CDR3 in DNA: TGTGCCAGCACCCCGGACAGGGAAAGCACAGATACGCAGTATTTT. This translates into CASTPDRESTDTQYF.

This sequence joins TRBV5-4 and TRBJ1-4; D gene ambiguous. Germline-derived CDR1 and CDR2 are SGHNT and YYREEE (reference sequence). This CDR3 contains 13 residues. Trimming pared 3 bases from V and 8 bases from J, leaving 11 bases between. The CDR3: CASSSDLREKLFF. In nucleotides, the CDR3 is TGTGCCAGCAGCTCCGACTTGAGAGAAAAACTGTTTTTT. The whole variable domain, filled in from reference TRBV5-4 and TRBJ1-4, reads ETGVTQSPTHLIKTRGQQVTLRCSSQSGHNTVSWYQQALGQGPQFIFQYYREEENGRGNFPPRFSGLQFPNYSSELNVNALELDDSALYLCASSSDLREKLFFGSGTQLSVL.

This clone was observed a few times. The chain carries TRBV6-5 and TRBJ1-1; D is perhaps TRBD1 (5 bases). CDR3 length: 13 residues. Deletions cut 6 bases from V and 5 bases from J, with 13 bases between. Germline CDR1 reads MNHEY; CDR2 reads SVGAGI. CDR3 protein: CASRHRPGTEAFF. CDR3 sequence (DNA): TGTGCCAGCAGACACAGGCCCGGTACTGAAGCTTTCTTT.

V gene TRBV7-2 combines with J gene TRBJ1-4, with TRBD1 as a possible D gene (6 bases). The V and J ends lost 0 bases and 6 bases respectively, with 11 bases between them. Germline CDR1 reads SGHTA; CDR2 reads FQGNSA. The CDR3 consists of 15 residues. The CDR3 region has the DNA TGTGCCAGCAGCTTAGCTGGGGGCGGTGATGAAAAACTGTTTTTT. Its translation is CASSLAGGGDEKLFF.

The rearrangement joins TRBV10-3 to TRBJ2-3, with TRBD2 identical over 7 bases. This CDR3 has 12 residues. Trimming at V came to 4 bases and at J to 6 bases, leaving 1 base not matched to a gene. Germline assignment: CDR1 ENHRY and CDR2 SYGVKD. The CDR3 is CAISGGGDTQYF. The CDR3 coding sequence is TGTGCCATCAGTGGGGGAGGGGATACGCAGTATTTT.

The rearrangement uses TRBV10-1 and TRBJ2-4; D might be TRBD1 (6 bases). V dropped 5 bases and J dropped 2 bases, with 10 bases sitting between them. The germline CDR1 and CDR2 sequences are WNHNN and SYGVQD (reference sequence). The CDR3 covers 14 residues. In DNA form, the CDR3 reads TGCGCCAGCAGTCCTACAGGGTCCAAAAACATTCAGTACTTC. This codes for CASSPTGSKNIQYF.

This chain connects TRBV9 to TRBJ1-3; 9 positions match TRBD1. The CDR3 covers 14 residues. The J segment lost 4 bases and the V segment lost 3 bases, leaving 2 bases of the junction unmatched. Germline assignment: CDR1 SGDLS and CDR2 YYNGEE. CDR3 loop: CASSGGTGGNTIYF. Written as DNA, the CDR3 is TGTGCCAGCAGCGGAGGGACAGGGGGAAACACCATATATTTT.

The chain employs TRBV6-5 and TRBJ2-3; D gene unclear. This CDR3 has 14 amino acids. CDR1 and CDR2 from the germline V gene are MNHEY and SVGAGI. V was cut by 5 bases and J by 0 bases, with 9 bases left in between. The CDR3 sequence: CASSMSYSTDTQYF. The CDR3 nucleotides are TGTGCCAGCAGTATGAGTTATAGCACAGATACGCAGTATTTT.

The CDR3 region has the DNA TGTGCCAGCAGCTTAGGACTAGCTGATAATGAGCAGTTCTTC. Protein: CASSLGLADNEQFF. This chain joins TRBV13 and TRBJ2-1; tentative D call: TRBD2 (6 bases). This CDR3 region has 14 residues. The V end was cut by 0 bases, the J end by 7 bases, with 10 bases between. The germline gives CDR1 PRHDT, CDR2 FYEKMQ (reference sequence).

The genes are TRBV5-1 and TRBJ2-3; no definite D call. CDR1 and CDR2 (germline): SGHRS, YFSETQ. V was shortened by 2 bases and J by 0 bases, with 10 bases between the two germline ends. The CDR3 is 15 amino acids. The CDR3 DNA sequence: TGCGCCAGCAGCTTTGATGGCGGAAGCACAGATACGCAGTATTTT. Translated, it gives CASSFDGGSTDTQYF. The full variable domain, in which reference TRBV5-1 and TRBJ2-3 provide the parts outside the CDR3, is KAGVTQTPRYLIKTRGQQVTLSCSPISGHRSVSWYQQTPGQGLQFLFEYFSETQRNKGNFPGRFSGRQFSNSRSEMNVSTLELGDSALYLCASSFDGGSTDTQYFGPGTRLTVL.

The chain recombines TRBV4-3 with TRBJ2-7; D might be TRBD1 (5 bases). The germline V and J ends were trimmed by 1 base and 5 bases, with 6 bases remaining between them. Germline CDR1 LGHNA, CDR2 YSLEER. The CDR3 has 12 residues. CDR3 bases: TGCGCCAGCAGCCAAGCAGGGAACGAGCAGTACTTC. This translates into CASSQAGNEQYF.

This clone was observed a few times. The chain employs TRBV29-1 and TRBJ2-1; TRBD1 aligns across 7 bases. CDR3 length: 15 residues. Germline V gives CDR1 SQVTM, CDR2 ANQGSEA. The ends lost 7 bases at V and 8 bases at J; junction bases unmatched: 17. CDR3 nucleotide sequence: TGCAGCGCAAGACAGGGTAAGAGGGGCGAGGATGAGCAGTTCTTC. Its translation: CSARQGKRGEDEQFF.

The chain has TRBV6-4 and TRBJ2-1, with 11 positions matching TRBD2. The CDR3 covers 15 residues. The V gene end was trimmed by 4 bases and the J gene end by 4 bases; junction bases not matched to a gene: 3. CDR1 and CDR2 from the germline V gene are MRHNA and SNTAGT. Here the CDR3 reads CASSGLAGGYNEQFF. CDR3 in DNA: TGTGCCAGCAGTGGGCTAGCGGGAGGTTACAATGAGCAGTTCTTC.

This clone was seen only a few times. The rearrangement joins TRBV6-1 to TRBJ1-3; D remains unclear. The ends were cut back, 5 bases at V and 0 bases at J, with 11 bases in the middle. The germline V gene encodes CDR1 MNHNS and CDR2 SASEGT. The CDR3 length is 15 residues. CDR3 amino acids: CASSLSSVSGNTIYF. Here the CDR3 DNA reads TGTGCCAGCAGTTTAAGCTCGGTCTCTGGAAACACCATATATTTT.

This clone was seen only a few times. This chain uses TRBV6-1 with TRBJ2-7, with 8 nucleotides matching TRBD1. Germline loops: CDR1 MNHNS, CDR2 SASEGT. The CDR3 loop spans 14 amino acids. V shed 6 bases and J 0 bases; nucleotides not matched to a gene: 4. The CDR3 sequence is CASRRTGSSYEQYF. Here the CDR3 DNA reads TGTGCCAGCAGAAGGACAGGGAGCTCCTACGAGCAGTACTTC.